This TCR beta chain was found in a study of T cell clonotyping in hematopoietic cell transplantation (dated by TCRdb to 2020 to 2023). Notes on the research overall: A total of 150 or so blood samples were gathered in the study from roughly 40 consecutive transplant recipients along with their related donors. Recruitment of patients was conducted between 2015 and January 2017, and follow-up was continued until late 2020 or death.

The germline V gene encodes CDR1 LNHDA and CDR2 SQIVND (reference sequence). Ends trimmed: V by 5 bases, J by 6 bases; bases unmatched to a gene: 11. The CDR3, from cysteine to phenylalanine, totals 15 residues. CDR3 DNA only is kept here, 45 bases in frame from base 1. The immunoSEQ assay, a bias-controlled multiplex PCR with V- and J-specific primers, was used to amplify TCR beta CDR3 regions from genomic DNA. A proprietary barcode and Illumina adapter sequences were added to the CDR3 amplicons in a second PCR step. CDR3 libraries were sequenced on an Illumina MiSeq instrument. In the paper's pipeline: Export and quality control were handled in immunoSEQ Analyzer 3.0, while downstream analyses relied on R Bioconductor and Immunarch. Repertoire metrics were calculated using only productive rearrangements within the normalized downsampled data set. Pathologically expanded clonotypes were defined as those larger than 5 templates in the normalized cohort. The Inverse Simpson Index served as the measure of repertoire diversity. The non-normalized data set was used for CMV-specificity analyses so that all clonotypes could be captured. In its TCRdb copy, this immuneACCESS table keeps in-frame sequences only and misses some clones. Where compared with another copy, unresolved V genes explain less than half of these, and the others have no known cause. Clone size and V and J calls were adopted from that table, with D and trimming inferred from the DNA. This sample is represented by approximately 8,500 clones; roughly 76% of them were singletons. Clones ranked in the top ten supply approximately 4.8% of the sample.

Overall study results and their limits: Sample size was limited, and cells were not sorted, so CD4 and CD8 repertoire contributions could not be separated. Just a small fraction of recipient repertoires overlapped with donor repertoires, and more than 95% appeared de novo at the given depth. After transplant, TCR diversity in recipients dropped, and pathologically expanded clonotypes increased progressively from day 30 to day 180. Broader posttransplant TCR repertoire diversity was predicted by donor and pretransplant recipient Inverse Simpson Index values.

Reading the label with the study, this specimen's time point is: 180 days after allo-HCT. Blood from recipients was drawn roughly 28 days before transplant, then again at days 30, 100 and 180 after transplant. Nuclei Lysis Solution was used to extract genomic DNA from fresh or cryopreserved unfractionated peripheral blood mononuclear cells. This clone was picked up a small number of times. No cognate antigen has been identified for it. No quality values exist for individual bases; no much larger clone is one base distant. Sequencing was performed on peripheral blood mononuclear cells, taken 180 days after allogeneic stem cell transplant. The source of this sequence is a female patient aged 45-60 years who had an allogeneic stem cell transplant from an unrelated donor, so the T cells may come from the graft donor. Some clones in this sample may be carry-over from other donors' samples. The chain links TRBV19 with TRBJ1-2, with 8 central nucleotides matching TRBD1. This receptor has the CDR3 CASSPPGTGVNGYTF. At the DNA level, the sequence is TGTGCCAGTAGTCCTCCCGGGACAGGTGTCAATGGCTACACCTTC.